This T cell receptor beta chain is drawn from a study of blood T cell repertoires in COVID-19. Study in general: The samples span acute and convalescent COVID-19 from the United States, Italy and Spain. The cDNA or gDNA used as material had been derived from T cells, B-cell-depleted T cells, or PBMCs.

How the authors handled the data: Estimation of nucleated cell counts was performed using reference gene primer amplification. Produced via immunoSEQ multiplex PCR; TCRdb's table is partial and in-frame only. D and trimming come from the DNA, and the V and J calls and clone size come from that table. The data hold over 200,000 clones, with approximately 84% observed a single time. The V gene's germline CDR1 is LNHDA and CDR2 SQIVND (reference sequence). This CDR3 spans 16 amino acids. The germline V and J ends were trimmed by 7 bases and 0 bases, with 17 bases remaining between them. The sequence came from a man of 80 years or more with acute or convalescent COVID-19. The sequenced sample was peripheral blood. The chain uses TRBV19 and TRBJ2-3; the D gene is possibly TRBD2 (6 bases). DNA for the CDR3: TGTGCCAGTAAGGGAAAGGCGGGGACTAGCACAGATACGCAGTATTTT. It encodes CASKGKAGTSTDTQYF.